Presented here are 22 T cell receptor beta chains from one specimen sequenced in a study of blood T cell repertoires in COVID-19. The repertoire was sequenced with immunoSEQ multiplex PCR; TCRdb's copy has only in-frame clones and lacks some. Of 150,000 to 200,000 clones in the sample, roughly 94% were seen once. The specimen sequenced was peripheral blood. The origin of the receptors is a man aged 25-45 years with COVID-19, enrolled during active disease.

This clone was detected once. The chain employs TRBV29-1 and TRBJ1-1; D remains ambiguous. Germline CDR1 SQVTM, CDR2 ANQGSEA. Deletions cut 4 bases from V and 7 bases from J, with 19 bases between. There are 14 residues in the CDR3. The CDR3 sequence: CSVAPKLLAHEAFF. DNA for the CDR3: TGCAGCGTTGCACCAAAACTACTCGCTCATGAAGCTTTCTTT.

V usage is TRBV18 and J usage is TRBJ1-2; D uncertain. Germline assignment: CDR1 KGHSH and CDR2 LQKENI. The CDR3 covers 14 residues. The ends were cut back, 3 bases at V and 5 bases at J, with 13 bases in the middle. CDR3 nucleotides: TGTGCCAGCTCACCTAATAAAGAGTCGTATGGCTACACCTTC. Residues: CASSPNKESYGYTF. Looking up the rest from reference TRBV18 and TRBJ1-2 gives the full variable domain: NAGVMQNPRHLVRRRGQEARLRCSPMKGHSHVYWYRQLPEEGLKFMVYLQKENIIDESGMPKERFSAEFPKEGPSILRIQQVVRGDSAAYFCASSPNKESYGYTFGSGTRLTVV.

This clone was seen only once. V gene TRBV19 combines with J gene TRBJ2-1; TRBD2 agrees at 11 bases. V lost 3 bases to trimming and J lost 5 bases; unmatched junction nucleotides: 9. From germline, CDR1 is LNHDA and CDR2 SQIVND (reference sequence). The CDR3 extends over 17 amino acids. This CDR3 reads CASSISQLAGVNNEQFF. The DNA of the CDR3 is TGTGCCAGTAGTATCTCCCAACTAGCGGGGGTAAACAATGAGCAGTTCTTC. Full variable domain (rest looked up from reference TRBV19 and TRBJ2-1): DGGITQSPKYLFRKEGQNVTLSCEQNLNHDAMYWYRQDPGQGLRLIYYSQIVNDFQKGDIAEGYSVSREKKESFPLTVTSAQKNPTAFYLCASSISQLAGVNNEQFFGPGTRLTVL.

The V call is TRBV10-3, the J call TRBJ1-1, with a possible D match to TRBD1 (5 bases). Germline assignment: CDR1 ENHRY and CDR2 SYGVKD. V was clipped by 8 bases and J by 7 bases, with 14 bases between them. This CDR3 is built from 12 residues. The CDR3 bases are TGTGCCATCGGGGGGTGGGAGCATGAAGCTTTCTTT. This gives the protein CAIGGWEHEAFF.

The chain recombines TRBV12-3 or TRBV12-4 with TRBJ1-2; D call uncertain. The CDR3 consists of 12 residues. V lost 2 bases, J lost 7 bases, and 8 bases lay in between. CDR3 coding DNA: TGTGCCAGCAGTTTACGAGGGAGTGGCTACACCTTC. Its protein is CASSLRGSGYTF.

The V gene is TRBV18, the J gene TRBJ2-7; D is possibly TRBD1 (6 bases). The CDR3 spans 17 residues. The germline V gene has CDR1 KGHSH and CDR2 LQKENI. Trimming stripped 3 bases from V and 5 bases from J, with 23 bases between. Here the CDR3 DNA reads TGTGCCAGCTCACCCCCCAGTAGTCATGACAGGTTCGACGAGCAGTACTTC. Translation gives CASSPPSSHDRFDEQYF.

The genes are TRBV5-1 and TRBJ1-4; 10 bases are a match to TRBD1. Trimming at V came to 5 bases and at J to 6 bases, leaving 10 bases not matched to a gene. Germline loops: CDR1 SGHRS, CDR2 YFSETQ. CDR3 length equals 16 residues. The CDR3 protein is CASRLRGGQGYEKLFF. In DNA form, the CDR3 reads TGCGCCAGCAGGCTTCGCGGGGGACAGGGGTATGAAAAACTGTTTTTT. The whole variable domain, remainder taken from reference TRBV5-1 and TRBJ1-4, is KAGVTQTPRYLIKTRGQQVTLSCSPISGHRSVSWYQQTPGQGLQFLFEYFSETQRNKGNFPGRFSGRQFSNSRSEMNVSTLELGDSALYLCASRLRGGQGYEKLFFGSGTQLSVL.

The J gene is TRBJ2-1, the V gene TRBV5-6, with D possibly matching TRBD2 (5 bases). This CDR3 has 13 amino acids. Trimming took off 3 bases at V and 4 bases at J, with 8 bases between the two ends. Germline CDR1 SGHDT, CDR2 YYEEEE. CDR3 protein: CASSSTRYNEQFF. CDR3 DNA sequence: TGTGCCAGCAGCTCCACTAGATACAATGAGCAGTTCTTC.

V and J are TRBV4-2 and TRBJ1-2, with D possibly TRBD1 on 5 matching bases. This CDR3 is built from 16 residues. CDR1 LGHNA and CDR2 YNFKEQ come from the germline V gene. The V end was cut by 0 bases, the J end by 6 bases, with 17 bases between. The CDR3 DNA reads TGTGCCAGCAGCCAAGAGATGAAGGGGAGGAAGGATGGCTACACCTTC. It encodes CASSQEMKGRKDGYTF.

CDR3 nucleotides: TGTGCCAGCAGCTTAGTAATGAGGGATGAAGCTTTCTTT. This sequence encodes CASSLVMRDEAFF. This rearrangement joins TRBV7-9 to TRBJ1-1; D not resolved. V was pared by 1 base and J by 7 bases, with 10 bases between. The germline gives CDR1 SEHNR, CDR2 FQNEAQ (reference sequence). The CDR3 covers 13 residues.

This clone was detected only a few times. The CDR3 loop reads CASSDRATYEQYF. Here the CDR3 DNA reads TGCGCCAGCTCGGACAGGGCGACCTACGAGCAGTACTTC. The chain carries TRBV5-1 and TRBJ2-7; 8 nucleotides match TRBD1. The CDR3 length is 13 residues. Trimming removed 7 bases from V and 2 bases from J; junction bases left unmatched: 5. In germline, CDR1 is SGHRS, CDR2 YFSETQ.

This sequence joins TRBV7-2 and TRBJ2-5; 11 nucleotides line up with TRBD1. Per the germline V gene, CDR1 is SGHTA and CDR2 is FQGNSA. This CDR3 comprises 15 residues. V was pared by 1 base and J by 5 bases, with 3 bases of the junction left unmatched. The CDR3 here is CASSLDGTGGETQYF. The CDR3 nucleotides are TGTGCCAGCAGCTTAGACGGGACAGGGGGGGAGACCCAGTACTTC.

V is TRBV7-9 and J is TRBJ1-3; 7 bases align to TRBD1. With 2 bases clipped from V and 0 bases from J, the junction kept 10 bases outside the gene matches. Germline V gene data show CDR1 as SEHNR and CDR2 as FQNEAQ (reference sequence). The CDR3 contains 18 residues. In nucleotides, the CDR3 is TGTGCCAGCAGCTTATCTCCGTATGGGACAGTCTCTGGAAACACCATATATTTT. It yields the protein CASSLSPYGTVSGNTIYF.

CDR3 loop: CASSLRGAGYTF. The CDR3 DNA is TGTGCCAGCAGCTTAAGGGGCGCTGGCTACACCTTC. The chain carries TRBV7-9 and TRBJ1-2; D perhaps matches TRBD1 (5 bases). Germline V gene sequence: CDR1 SEHNR, CDR2 FQNEAQ (reference sequence). Between the trimmed V and J ends, which lost 2 bases and 7 bases, there was a span of 8 bases. This CDR3 region has 12 residues.

J is TRBJ1-5 and V is TRBV4-1, with D uncertain. The CDR3 consists of 14 residues. The V and J ends lost 2 bases and 6 bases respectively, with 11 bases between them. Per germline, CDR1 MGHRA and CDR2 YSYEKL. The CDR3 loop reads CASSQTDTSQPQHF. The DNA for the CDR3 is TGCGCCAGCAGCCAAACCGACACCTCTCAGCCCCAGCATTTT.

The V call is TRBV7-6, the J call TRBJ1-4; no clear D. Germline V CDR1 and CDR2: SGHVS, FNYEAQ. The CDR3 is made up of 15 amino acids. Trimming took off 2 bases at V and 6 bases at J, with 13 bases between the two ends. In nucleotides, the CDR3 is TGTGCCAGCAGCTTAATCATGGACGGGGATGAAAAACTGTTTTTT. It encodes CASSLIMDGDEKLFF.

J is TRBJ1-2 and V is TRBV18, with 8 bases matching TRBD1. CDR1 and CDR2 from the germline V gene are KGHSH and LQKENI. This CDR3 comprises 16 residues. Trimming took 3 bases from V and 4 from J; bases not matched to a gene: 10. The CDR3 DNA reads as TGTGCCAGCTCACCTGGATTCCGGGACAGGTTCTATGGCTACACCTTC. Its translation: CASSPGFRDRFYGYTF.

V gene TRBV10-3 combines with J gene TRBJ1-4; possible D gene TRBD1, 5 bases. V shed 0 bases and J shed 2 bases, with 13 bases lying between them. Germline CDR1 ENHRY, CDR2 SYGVKD. This CDR3 has 17 amino acids. The CDR3: CAISESKGSNTNEKLFF. The CDR3 DNA reads as TGTGCCATCAGTGAGTCAAAGGGGTCTAACACTAATGAAAAACTGTTTTTT.

This chain connects TRBV4-1 to TRBJ1-6, with a tentative D call TRBD1 (5 bases). This CDR3 comprises 14 residues. CDR1 is MGHRA, CDR2 YSYEKL, per germline. Trimming stripped 1 base from V and 10 bases from J, with 11 bases between. CDR3 nucleotides: TGCGCCAGCAGCCAAGTGGATGGGGGGTCACCCCTCCACTTT. The encoded protein is CASSQVDGGSPLHF.

V and J are TRBV7-9 and TRBJ2-7; D possibly corresponds to TRBD1 (6 bases). The length of the CDR3 is 15 residues. The V end lost 5 bases, the J end lost 0 bases, and 14 bases lay between the germline ends. Germline CDR1 is SEHNR and CDR2 is FQNEAQ (reference sequence). The CDR3 sequence: CASSPRGGSSYEQYF. The DNA of the CDR3 is TGTGCCAGCAGCCCTAGAGGGGGTAGCTCCTACGAGCAGTACTTC.

This clone was counted a few times. V and J are TRBV5-6 and TRBJ2-5, with 11 nucleotides matching TRBD1. The CDR3 is 16 residues long. V trimming: 0 bases; J trimming: 4 bases; junction bases outside the gene matches: 5. Germline values: CDR1 SGHDT, CDR2 YYEEEE. CDR3: CASSLARGQGGETQYF. As DNA, the CDR3 is TGTGCCAGCAGCTTGGCCCGGGGACAGGGGGGAGAGACCCAGTACTTC.

The rearrangement links TRBV2 to TRBJ1-5; TRBD1 matches at 7 bases. The length of the CDR3 is 14 residues. Trimming removed 6 bases from V and 7 bases from J; junction bases left unmatched: 9. The germline CDR1 and CDR2 sequences are SNHLY and FYNNEI. The CDR3 region has the DNA TGTGCCAGCAGGTCTGGCCAGGGGGACCAGCCCCAGCATTTT. This encodes CASRSGQGDQPQHF.